Following are 13 T cell receptor beta chains from one sample sequenced in a study of control samples from healthy donors and cancer patients. Clones were sequenced by immunoSEQ multiplex PCR, and TCRdb holds only the in-frame ones, with some missing. The table shows 70,000 to 100,000 clones, with around 91% occurring only once. Sequencing was done on a sample of blood. The receptors come from a man aged 45-65 years in good health.

This clone was found once. This chain connects TRBV6-5 to TRBJ1-2; D call uncertain. V lost 4 bases to trimming and J lost 5 bases, with 11 bases between them. Germline CDR1 and CDR2: MNHEY and SVGAGI. This CDR3 spans 13 amino acids. CDR3 DNA: TGTGCCAGCAGTTCTAGACGGAGTTATGGCTACACCTTC. Protein: CASSSRRSYGYTF.

The chain is built from TRBV7-2 and TRBJ2-5; 7 nucleotides agree with TRBD1. CDR1 is SGHTA and CDR2 is FQGNSA in the germline V gene. V dropped 1 base and J dropped 2; count of bases not matched to a gene: 1. This CDR3 is 14 amino acids long. The CDR3 DNA sequence: TGTGCCAGCAGCTTAGGGGGACAGCAAGAGACCCAGTACTTC. As protein: CASSLGGQQETQYF.

The rearrangement links TRBV7-2 to TRBJ1-1; no reliable D call. CDR3 length: 13 residues. V was cut by 5 bases and J by 2 bases, with 9 bases left in between. Per germline, CDR1 SGHTA and CDR2 FQGNSA. The CDR3 nucleotides are TGTGCCAGCAGCCAGACCGGTAACACTGAAGCTTTCTTT. Its protein product is CASSQTGNTEAFF.

This chain uses TRBV29-1 with TRBJ1-1, with TRBD1 matching over 7 bases. The V gene's germline CDR1 is SQVTM and CDR2 ANQGSEA. J was trimmed by 5 bases and V by 6 bases; bases with no gene match: 9. The CDR3 has 13 residues. The CDR3 bases are TGCAGCGTCGGCCGACAGGGAAGAACTGAAGCTTTCTTT. Translated, it gives CSVGRQGRTEAFF.

This sequence joins TRBV7-2 and TRBJ1-1, with D uncertain. This CDR3 is built from 13 residues. The V gene lost 6 bases and the J gene lost 4 bases, with 12 bases spanning the gap. Germline values: CDR1 SGHTA, CDR2 FQGNSA. The CDR3 nucleotides read TGTGCCAGCAGACCGAGCATTACCACTGAAGCTTTCTTT. It codes for CASRPSITTEAFF.

This sequence joins TRBV9 and TRBJ1-1, with a tentative D call TRBD1 (5 bases). Trimming cost V 0 bases and J 0 bases, with 18 bases left between them. Germline V gene sequence: CDR1 SGDLS, CDR2 YYNGEE. This CDR3 is 18 amino acids long. The CDR3: CASSVELRIGDMNTEAFF. The CDR3 DNA sequence: TGTGCCAGCAGCGTAGAGCTCCGGATAGGGGATATGAACACTGAAGCTTTCTTT.

The chain links TRBV5-1 to TRBJ2-2, with 7 nucleotides matching TRBD1. Germline loops: CDR1 SGHRS, CDR2 YFSETQ. V lost 5 bases to trimming and J lost 6 bases; unmatched junction nucleotides: 4. The CDR3 has 13 residues. CDR3 amino acids: CASSLGGPGELFF. The CDR3 DNA reads TGCGCCAGCAGTTTAGGGGGCCCCGGGGAGCTGTTTTTT. The variable domain in full, with the rest retrieved from reference TRBV5-1 and TRBJ2-2, is KAGVTQTPRYLIKTRGQQVTLSCSPISGHRSVSWYQQTPGQGLQFLFEYFSETQRNKGNFPGRFSGRQFSNSRSEMNVSTLELGDSALYLCASSLGGPGELFFGEGSRLTVL.

V gene TRBV27 combines with J gene TRBJ2-1, with D possibly TRBD2 on 6 matching bases. Germline loops: CDR1 MNHEY, CDR2 SMNVEV (reference sequence). V gave up 2 bases and J gave up 1 base, with 6 bases separating them. The length of the CDR3 is 14 residues. Here the CDR3 reads CASSLGGSYNEQFF. The DNA for the CDR3 is TGTGCCAGCAGTTTAGGGGGGTCCTACAATGAGCAGTTCTTC.

The gene calls are TRBV5-1 and TRBJ2-5; D not certain. The CDR3 has 11 amino acids. The germline V gene encodes CDR1 SGHRS and CDR2 YFSETQ. V was shortened by 5 bases and J by 2 bases, with 4 bases between the two germline ends. The CDR3 here is CASRRQETQYF. The CDR3 DNA is TGCGCCAGCAGGAGACAAGAGACCCAGTACTTC.

The J gene is TRBJ1-1, the V gene TRBV10-1; D possibly corresponds to TRBD1 (5 bases). CDR1 and CDR2 (germline): WNHNN, SYGVQD (reference sequence). The CDR3 is made up of 13 amino acids. V was clipped by 5 bases and J by 0 bases, with 7 bases between them. CDR3 protein: CASSRGLNTEAFF. The DNA of the CDR3 is TGCGCCAGCAGTAGGGGATTGAACACTGAAGCTTTCTTT.

This clone appeared once. The chain employs TRBV12-3 or TRBV12-4 and TRBJ1-3, with TRBD1 as a possible D gene (6 bases). The CDR3 spans 13 residues. With 5 bases removed from V and 4 bases from J, the gap between germline ends came to 9 bases. CDR3 in amino acids: CASSQGTGNTIYF. Here the CDR3 DNA reads TGTGCCAGCAGTCAAGGGACAGGAAACACCATATATTTT.

This rearrangement joins TRBV2 to TRBJ2-2; D assignment may be TRBD1 or TRBD2 (5 bases each). Trimming pared 7 bases from V and 1 base from J, leaving 10 bases between. The germline CDR1 and CDR2 sequences are SNHLY and FYNNEI. CDR3 length: 14 amino acids. The CDR3 DNA sequence: TGTGCCAGCAAATTTGGGGGGAACACCGGGGAGCTGTTTTTT. The encoded protein is CASKFGGNTGELFF.

The CDR3 protein is CASSTRTRGYEQYF. CDR3 nucleotide sequence: TGTGCCAGCAGCACTAGGACCCGCGGCTACGAGCAGTACTTC. V gene TRBV11-2 combines with J gene TRBJ2-7, with D tentatively TRBD2 (5 bases). Germline V gives CDR1 SGHAT, CDR2 FQNNGV. The ends were cut back, 5 bases at V and 3 bases at J, with 14 bases in the middle. This CDR3 is built from 14 residues.